What follows are 9 T cell receptor beta chains derived from one specimen sequenced in a study of cytomegalovirus exposure and HLA in healthy donors. The PCR was carried out with 60 Vbeta primers and 13 Jbeta primers. Sequenced by immunoSEQ multiplex PCR; TCRdb stores in-frame clones only, minus some. The table records more than 100,000 clones, about 64% of them present only once. Source material: PBMCs. The source of these receptors is a woman aged 40 to 50 in good health and CMV-seronegative.

The rearrangement joins TRBV6-1 to TRBJ2-7; D perhaps matches TRBD1 (6 bases). With 8 bases removed from V and 3 bases from J, the gap between germline ends came to 14 bases. From germline, CDR1 is MNHNS and CDR2 SASEGT. The CDR3 extends over 13 amino acids. CDR3 sequence: CASLRDINYEQYF. Here the CDR3 DNA reads TGTGCCAGCCTTCGGGACATTAACTACGAGCAGTACTTC.

V and J are TRBV30 and TRBJ1-2; the match to TRBD1 covers 7 bases. CDR3 size: 14 residues. From germline, CDR1 is GTSNPN and CDR2 SVGIG (reference sequence). With 1 base clipped from V and 8 bases from J, the junction kept 10 bases outside the gene matches. CDR3 loop: CAWSAGSRQGGYTF. The CDR3 nucleotides read TGTGCCTGGAGTGCCGGAAGCCGACAGGGAGGCTACACCTTC.

The gene calls are TRBV4-1 and TRBJ1-2, with 10 nucleotides matching TRBD1. Per germline, CDR1 MGHRA and CDR2 YSYEKL. Trimming at V came to 0 bases and at J to 6 bases, leaving 7 bases not matched to a gene. This CDR3 is built from 16 residues. The chain's CDR3 is CASSQEPGQGLNGYTF. The CDR3 DNA reads TGCGCCAGCAGCCAAGAGCCGGGACAGGGGCTAAATGGCTACACCTTC.

This clone has just a few counts. The chain carries TRBV19 and TRBJ1-1; TRBD1 is a possible D gene (6 bases). With 7 bases removed from V and 5 bases from J, the gap between germline ends came to 17 bases. There are 14 residues in the CDR3. The germline V gene has CDR1 LNHDA and CDR2 SQIVND (reference sequence). The CDR3 DNA is TGTGCCAGTACCGCCCTTACCACAGGGACTGAAGCTTTCTTT. It is translated as CASTALTTGTEAFF.

The chain uses TRBV5-5 and TRBJ2-3, with D maybe TRBD2 (6 bases). The V gene lost 4 bases and the J gene lost 3 bases, with 18 bases spanning the gap. The CDR3 contains 16 residues. CDR1 is SGHKS and CDR2 is YYEKEE in the germline V gene (reference sequence). The CDR3 region has the DNA TGTGCCAGCAGCCGGGCCGGGAGCTTAGTTACAGATACGCAGTATTTT. Translated: CASSRAGSLVTDTQYF.

The chain uses TRBV27 and TRBJ2-7, with D possibly matching TRBD1 (7 bases). V shed 5 bases and J shed 7 bases, with 18 bases lying between them. Germline CDR1 reads MNHEY; CDR2 reads SMNVEV (reference sequence). The CDR3 is made up of 14 amino acids. This CDR3 is CASSTFSQGREQYF. CDR3 DNA: TGTGCCAGCAGTACCTTTTCACAGGGGAGGGAGCAGTACTTC.

The V call is TRBV27, the J call TRBJ2-7; TRBD1 matches at 7 bases. The V gene end was trimmed by 6 bases and the J gene end by 3 bases; junction bases not matched to a gene: 5. Germline V gene sequence: CDR1 MNHEY, CDR2 SMNVEV (reference sequence). The CDR3 loop spans 13 amino acids. CDR3 in amino acids: CASRSGQNYEQYF. The CDR3 DNA is TGTGCCAGCAGGTCGGGACAGAACTACGAGCAGTACTTC.

The chain employs TRBV5-1 and TRBJ2-3; the match to TRBD2 covers 13 bases. Germline CDR1 is SGHRS and CDR2 is YFSETQ. V trimming: 4 bases; J trimming: 3 bases; junction bases outside the gene matches: 14. This CDR3 comprises 19 residues. The CDR3 protein is CASSLMTGTTSGGTDTQYF. For the CDR3, the DNA is TGCGCCAGCAGCCTCATGACGGGTACGACTAGCGGGGGGACAGATACGCAGTATTTT.

This clone was picked up one time. The rearrangement uses TRBV2 and TRBJ1-4; 7 bases map to TRBD1. The germline V gene has CDR1 SNHLY and CDR2 FYNNEI. The CDR3 sequence is 15 residues long. The J segment lost 5 bases and the V segment lost 5 bases, leaving 8 bases of the junction unmatched. CDR3 DNA sequence: TGTGCCAGCAGTCCAAACAGGGGAAAAAATGAAAAACTGTTTTTT. This gives the protein CASSPNRGKNEKLFF.